Each of the 14 T cell receptor beta chains below was sequenced from the same sample in a study of blood T cell repertoires in COVID-19 (dated by TCRdb to about 2020). To prepare the library, the immunoSEQ multiplex PCR assay was applied. As stored in TCRdb, this immuneACCESS dataset retains in-frame rearrangements with V and J assigned. A fraction of the clones does not appear; measured against another copy, unresolved V genes explain less than half of the discrepancy, and the remainder lacks a known reason. In all, the sample holds a few hundred thousand clones, and about nine tenths of those were seen once. The ten largest clones represent approximately 12% of the sample. The sample was peripheral blood. The receptors were sampled from a woman aged 25 to 39 with COVID-19, enrolled during active disease.

This rearrangement joins TRBV19 to TRBJ1-1; TRBD1 matches 9 bases. The CDR3 has 12 residues. CDR1 is LNHDA, CDR2 SQIVND, per germline (reference sequence). J gave up 8 bases and V 8 bases, and 6 bases lay outside the gene matches. The CDR3 protein is CASGTGFYEAFF. As DNA, the CDR3 is TGTGCCAGTGGGACAGGGTTTTACGAAGCTTTCTTT.

This clone has only a few counts. This chain links TRBV3-1 (or the pseudogene TRBV3-2) with TRBJ2-5; D is possibly TRBD2 (7 bases). The germline V and J ends were trimmed by 0 bases and 2 bases, with 13 bases remaining between them. Germline V CDR1 and CDR2: LGHDT, YNNKEL (reference sequence). The CDR3 contains 16 residues. The CDR3: CASSQDEGDYQETQYF. CDR3 nucleotide sequence: TGTGCCAGCAGCCAAGATGAGGGGGACTATCAAGAGACCCAGTACTTC.

This rearrangement joins TRBV28 to TRBJ2-6, with a possible D match to TRBD1 (5 bases). Germline CDR1 and CDR2: MDHEN and SYDVKM. V was clipped by 6 bases and J by 0 bases, with 12 bases between them. CDR3 length equals 16 residues. CDR3 amino acids: CASSLRQRSGANVLTF. Written as DNA, the CDR3 is TGTGCCAGCAGCTTGAGACAGCGCTCTGGGGCCAACGTCCTGACTTTC.

V gene TRBV2 combines with J gene TRBJ1-2; the D is unclear. This CDR3 spans 15 amino acids. Per germline, CDR1 SNHLY and CDR2 FYNNEI. V dropped 3 bases and J dropped 3 bases, with 14 bases sitting between them. CDR3 DNA: TGTGCCAGCAGTGATTCGGGGATCACCGACTATGGCTACACCTTC. Protein sequence: CASSDSGITDYGYTF.

CDR3 residues: CASSFSGGHNEQFF. The CDR3 coding sequence is TGTGCCAGCAGCTTTAGCGGGGGACACAATGAGCAGTTCTTC. The rearrangement uses TRBV7-2 and TRBJ2-1, with 9 positions matching TRBD2. The J segment lost 5 bases and the V segment lost 3 bases, leaving 2 bases of the junction unmatched. CDR3 length: 14 residues. From germline, CDR1 is SGHTA and CDR2 FQGNSA. The full variable domain, rest sourced from reference TRBV7-2 and TRBJ2-1, is GAGVSQSPSNKVTEKGKDVELRCDPISGHTALYWYRQSLGQGLEFLIYFQGNSAPDKSGLPSDRFSAERTGGSVSTLTIQRTQQEDSAVYLCASSFSGGHNEQFFGPGTRLTVL.

The V and J genes are TRBV5-4 and TRBJ2-5, with TRBD2 matching over 9 bases. This CDR3 region has 15 residues. From germline, CDR1 is SGHNT and CDR2 YYREEE (reference sequence). Trimming at V came to 4 bases and at J to 1 base, leaving 5 bases not matched to a gene. The chain's CDR3 is CASSPRAGGQETQYF. The CDR3, as DNA: TGTGCCAGCAGCCCGAGAGCGGGGGGCCAAGAGACCCAGTACTTC.

The gene calls are TRBV30 and TRBJ2-7; a possible D gene is TRBD1 (5 bases). Per germline, CDR1 GTSNPN and CDR2 SVGIG (reference sequence). The CDR3 sequence is 13 residues long. Trimming left V 1 base short and J 3 bases short, with 10 bases between. CDR3: CAWSGGRVYEQYF. In DNA form, the CDR3 reads TGTGCCTGGAGTGGGGGCAGGGTCTACGAGCAGTACTTC.

This clone was picked up one time. The V gene is TRBV4-1, the J gene TRBJ2-1, with TRBD2 matching 11 bases. With V trimmed by 4 bases and J by 5 bases, 1 base remained unmatched. The CDR3 contains 14 residues. Germline-derived CDR1 and CDR2 are MGHRA and YSYEKL. CDR3 loop: CASSPSGGHNEQFF. The CDR3 DNA follows: TGCGCCAGCAGCCCTAGCGGGGGGCACAATGAGCAGTTCTTC.

J is TRBJ2-3 and V is TRBV18; 7 nucleotides align to TRBD2. CDR3 length: 15 residues. J gave up 3 bases and V 4 bases, and 7 bases lay outside the gene matches. CDR1 is KGHSH, CDR2 LQKENI, per germline. This CDR3 reads CASSLSAGPTDTQYF. The CDR3 region has the DNA TGTGCCAGCTCACTCTCAGCGGGGCCTACAGATACGCAGTATTTT.

This chain connects TRBV7-9 to TRBJ1-6, with 10 bases identical to TRBD1. V was pared by 3 bases and J by 6 bases, with 8 bases of the junction left unmatched. CDR3 length: 17 amino acids. CDR1 and CDR2 from the germline V gene are SEHNR and FQNEAQ (reference sequence). The CDR3: CASSFPGQGGVNSPLHF. CDR3 nucleotides: TGTGCCAGCAGCTTCCCTGGACAGGGGGGGGTTAATTCACCCCTCCACTTT.

V and J are TRBV14 and TRBJ2-7; unclear D gene. The germline gives CDR1 SGHDN, CDR2 FVKESK. CDR3 length equals 16 residues. Trimming removed 1 base at V and 0 bases at J, with 13 bases between. The DNA of the CDR3 is TGTGCCAGCAGCCAAGTAGGCCACGACTTCTCCTACGAGCAGTACTTC. Translating it yields CASSQVGHDFSYEQYF.

This clone was counted between two and nine times. The V and J genes are TRBV10-1 and TRBJ2-7; the D gene is possibly TRBD1 (6 bases). The CDR3 totals 14 residues. Germline V CDR1 and CDR2: WNHNN, SYGVQD (reference sequence). V lost 2 bases and J lost 2, with 10 bases in between. The CDR3 loop is CASSEADRTYEQYF. For the CDR3, the DNA is TGCGCCAGCAGTGAGGCCGACAGGACCTACGAGCAGTACTTC.

The chain couples TRBV10-3 to TRBJ2-7, with D perhaps TRBD1 (6 bases). This CDR3 comprises 12 residues. In germline, CDR1 is ENHRY, CDR2 SYGVKD. V was trimmed by 10 bases and J by 2 bases, leaving 12 bases between them. The CDR3 loop reads CASGQHTYEQYF. CDR3 nucleotide sequence: TGTGCCAGCGGACAGCATACCTACGAGCAGTACTTC.

A single count supports this clone. CDR3 sequence (DNA): TGCGCCAGCAGCTCGGGGGAGGGGTTTTACACTGAAGCTTTCTTT. It translates to CASSSGEGFYTEAFF. The chain recombines TRBV5-1 with TRBJ1-1; D may be TRBD1 (5 bases). The V end was cut by 3 bases, the J end by 3 bases, with 15 bases between. The CDR3 covers 15 residues. Germline V gives CDR1 SGHRS, CDR2 YFSETQ. Filled out from reference TRBV5-1 and TRBJ1-1, the complete variable domain reads KAGVTQTPRYLIKTRGQQVTLSCSPISGHRSVSWYQQTPGQGLQFLFEYFSETQRNKGNFPGRFSGRQFSNSRSEMNVSTLELGDSALYLCASSSGEGFYTEAFFGQGTRLTVV.